This TCR beta chain came from a study of CD8 T cells in Susac syndrome. Trimming pared 4 bases from V and 2 bases from J, leaving 13 bases between. Looked up from germline, CDR1 is SGDLS and CDR2 is YYNGEE. The CDR3 covers 15 residues. Random hexamers primed reverse transcription of roughly 0.5 to 1 ug RNA. TCRdb reprocessed the immunoSEQ multiplex PCR reads via MiXCR and lists one record per CDR3 protein. Here the sample spans some 110,000 distinct CDR3 sequences, over 85% being singletons. The sequenced material came from CD8+ T cells from PBMCs. The chain employs TRBV9 and TRBJ2-1, with D possibly being TRBD1 or TRBD2 (5 bases each). The sequence was obtained from a human donor with multiple sclerosis. The CDR3 bases are TGTGCCAGCAGCCCCCCTCCGGGACCCTACAATGAGCAGTTCTTC. It yields the protein CASSPPPGPYNEQFF.